Listed below are T cell receptor beta chains from one sample, sequenced in a study of PD-L1 blockade in urothelial cancer. TCRdb's table, derived via immunoSEQ multiplex PCR, lists solely in-frame clones and lacks some. The sample shows 45,000 to 60,000 clones, approximately 83% of them seen only once. The sequences come from PBMCs, collected around atezolizumab (anti-PD-L1) treatment. These receptors were taken from an older man with urothelial cancer. The CDR3 runs from the conserved cysteine through the conserved F or W. The order of the fields is V gene, J gene, D gene, clone size, CDR3 DNA, CDR3 protein. The D gene is left open where the match is weak. Clone size is given for some rows only: seen once, a few or many times, or a class if the clone is expanded.

V: TRBV7-2
J: TRBJ1-2
D: .
size: .
DNA: TGTGCCAGCAGCTCCCTAGGGGGGGCTAACTATGGCTACACCTTC
CDR3: CASSSLGGANYGYTF

V: TRBV6-5
J: TRBJ2-7
D: TRBD2
size: .
DNA: TGTGCCAGCAGGCGGACTAGCGGGACCACCTACGAGCAGTACTTC
CDR3: CASRRTSGTTYEQYF

V: TRBV6-1
J: TRBJ1-3
D: .
size: once
DNA: TGTGCCACTAGAACACGGAGCTCTGGAAACACCATATATTTT
CDR3: CATRTRSSGNTIYF

V: TRBV19
J: TRBJ1-3
D: .
size: .
DNA: TGTGCCACCAGCCCGGGGGGAAATAGCGGTTACTCTGGAAACACCATATATTTT
CDR3: CATSPGGNSGYSGNTIYF

V: TRBV25-1
J: TRBJ2-1
D: .
size: .
DNA: TGTGCCAGCAGGCCCGCGGCAGGGTACAATGAGCAGTTCTTC
CDR3: CASRPAAGYNEQFF

V: TRBV9
J: TRBJ2-1
D: .
size: .
DNA: TGTGCCAGCAGCGTAGAGCTAGCAATACGAACCCACAATGAGCAGTTCTTC
CDR3: CASSVELAIRTHNEQFF

V: TRBV7-9
J: TRBJ2-5
D: TRBD2
size: .
DNA: TGTGCCAGCAGCCGCTTGCCTCTAGCGGGAGGCCAAGAGACCCAGTACTTC
CDR3: CASSRLPLAGGQETQYF

V: TRBV4-2
J: TRBJ2-7
D: .
size: .
DNA: TGTGCCAGCAGCCAAGATCAGGCGGGTTCTGGGTACTTC
CDR3: CASSQDQAGSGYF

V: TRBV4-1
J: TRBJ2-1
D: TRBD2
size: .
DNA: TGCGCCAGCCAACCAGCGGGAGGTCCCCAACTACAGTTCTTC
CDR3: CASQPAGGPQLQFF

V: TRBV5-4
J: TRBJ2-1
D: TRBD2
size: .
DNA: TGTGCCAGCAGCCCGCCCCAGGGACTAGCGGACAATGAGCAGTTCTTC
CDR3: CASSPPQGLADNEQFF

V: TRBV10-3
J: TRBJ2-7
D: .
size: .
DNA: TGTGCCATCAAGGGTTTTGATGGAGCGGAGCCCTACGAGCAGTACTTC
CDR3: CAIKGFDGAEPYEQYF

V: TRBV5-6
J: TRBJ1-3
D: TRBD1
size: .
DNA: TGTGCCAGCAGCCTGAGGGGGCAGGGAAACACCATATATTTT
CDR3: CASSLRGQGNTIYF

V: TRBV12-2
J: TRBJ1-5
D: .
size: .
DNA: TGTGCAAGTCGCTACGTCTGGGACAGGGAAGTGGAAAGCAATCAGCCCCAGCATTTT
CDR3: CASRYVWDREVESNQPQHF

V: TRBV28
J: TRBJ1-1
D: TRBD1
size: .
DNA: TGTGCCAGCTCGTTCAGGACAGGGGGGAACACTGAAGCTTTCTTT
CDR3: CASSFRTGGNTEAFF

V: TRBV7-9
J: TRBJ2-2
D: .
size: .
DNA: TGTGCCAGCAGCTTAGGAGTATGGGGGGAGCTGTTTTTT
CDR3: CASSLGVWGELFF

V: TRBV7-8
J: TRBJ2-7
D: .
size: .
DNA: TGTGCCAGCAGCTTAGCGCAGGGAAGAGGCGAGCAGTACTTC
CDR3: CASSLAQGRGEQYF

V: TRBV5-1
J: TRBJ2-1
D: TRBD2
size: .
DNA: TGCGCCACCAAGGGACTAGCGGGAAACAATGAGCAGTTCTTC
CDR3: CATKGLAGNNEQFF

V: TRBV5-1
J: TRBJ1-1
D: .
size: .
DNA: TGCGCCAGCAGCTTGGCCTCAGGGACACAGAACACTGAAGCTTTCTTT
CDR3: CASSLASGTQNTEAFF

V: TRBV9
J: TRBJ1-2
D: .
size: once
DNA: TGTGCCAGCAGTGATACAGGGAATGGCTACACCTTC
CDR3: CASSDTGNGYTF

V: TRBV27
J: TRBJ2-3
D: TRBD1
size: .
DNA: TGTGCCAGCAGTCCAAGACCGGGCTGGGACAGATACGCGTATTTT
CDR3: CASSPRPGWDRYAYF

V: TRBV19
J: TRBJ2-7
D: .
size: once
DNA: TGTGCCAGTAGTACCTTCCTTGGACAGAACTACGAGCAGTACTTC
CDR3: CASSTFLGQNYEQYF

V: TRBV19
J: TRBJ1-1
D: .
size: .
DNA: TGTGCCAGTAGCCTCGGGTCTCACACTGAAGCTTTCTTT
CDR3: CASSLGSHTEAFF

V: TRBV19
J: TRBJ1-5
D: .
size: .
DNA: TGTGCCAGTACCGCGACTCATAGCAATCAGCCCCAGCATTTT
CDR3: CASTATHSNQPQHF

V: TRBV29-1
J: TRBJ2-1
D: .
size: .
DNA: TGCAGCGTTGAGAGGCAGGGTCATGAGCAGTTCTTC
CDR3: CSVERQGHEQFF

V: TRBV28
J: TRBJ1-5
D: TRBD1
size: .
DNA: TGTGCCAGCAGTTCCGGACAGGGAAGCAATCAGCCCCAGCATTTT
CDR3: CASSSGQGSNQPQHF

V: TRBV19
J: TRBJ2-2
D: .
size: once
DNA: TGTGCCAGTAGTATAATAGCCGGGAGTAACACCGGGGAGCTGTTTTTT
CDR3: CASSIIAGSNTGELFF

V: TRBV10-3
J: TRBJ2-1
D: TRBD2
size: .
DNA: TGTGCCATCAGCCCGGGACTAGCGGGAGCTAACAATGAGCAGTTCTTC
CDR3: CAISPGLAGANNEQFF

V: TRBV29-1
J: TRBJ1-1
D: TRBD1
size: .
DNA: TGCAGCATTCAACAGGGGGCTTCAACTGAAGCTTTCTTT
CDR3: CSIQQGASTEAFF

V: TRBV5-6
J: TRBJ2-1
D: .
size: .
DNA: TGTGCCAGCAGCTTGTATTTGGTTCGAAACCGCGCGGGGAATGAGCAGTTCTTC
CDR3: CASSLYLVRNRAGNEQFF

V: TRBV7-9
J: TRBJ2-1
D: .
size: .
DNA: TGTGCCAGCAGCTCCCCCCGGGAACTCTACAATGAGCAGTTCTTC
CDR3: CASSSPRELYNEQFF

V: TRBV7-8
J: TRBJ1-5
D: .
size: .
DNA: TGTGCCAGCAGCCTCAGGGCCTATAGCAATCAGCCCCAGCATTTT
CDR3: CASSLRAYSNQPQHF

V: TRBV5-6
J: TRBJ2-7
D: TRBD1
size: .
DNA: TGTGCCAGCAGCTCGGGACAGCTTGGCTCCTACGAGCAGTACTTC
CDR3: CASSSGQLGSYEQYF

V: TRBV19
J: TRBJ2-5
D: .
size: once
DNA: TGTGCCACTGGAGGGGTCGGGGAGACCCAGTACTTC
CDR3: CATGGVGETQYF

V: TRBV6-6
J: TRBJ1-1
D: .
size: .
DNA: TGTGCCAGCACCGCGGTCGGGAGGACTGAAGCTTTCTTT
CDR3: CASTAVGRTEAFF

V: TRBV6-1
J: TRBJ2-7
D: TRBD2
size: once
DNA: TGTGCCAGCAGAGAGGAGTTCGGGAGGCCATACGAGCAGTACTTC
CDR3: CASREEFGRPYEQYF

V: TRBV2
J: TRBJ2-2
D: .
size: .
DNA: TGTGCCAGCAGCTTAAGGGGGGAGGGCCCTCAAGGCGGGGAGCTGTTTTTT
CDR3: CASSLRGEGPQGGELFF

V: TRBV5-1
J: TRBJ2-5
D: TRBD2
size: .
DNA: TGCGCCAGCAAGGAAGCGGGAGACTTCCAAGAGACCCAGTACTTC
CDR3: CASKEAGDFQETQYF

V: TRBV2
J: TRBJ1-3
D: TRBD1
size: .
DNA: TGTGCCAGCACAGAGACAGGGGCTGGAAACACCATATATTTT
CDR3: CASTETGAGNTIYF

V: TRBV6-5
J: TRBJ1-1
D: TRBD1
size: .
DNA: TGTGCCAGCAGTAACAGGGGGGAGTATACTGAAGCTTTCTTT
CDR3: CASSNRGEYTEAFF

V: TRBV7-2
J: TRBJ2-7
D: TRBD2
size: .
DNA: TGTGCCAGCAGTCCTAGCGGGAACGAGCAGTACTTC
CDR3: CASSPSGNEQYF

V: TRBV7-9
J: TRBJ2-7
D: .
size: .
DNA: TGTGCCAGCAGCTCTAGAATCGAGCAGTACTTC
CDR3: CASSSRIEQYF

V: TRBV7-9
J: TRBJ2-7
D: TRBD2
size: few
DNA: TGTGCCAGCAGCCGACTAGCGGGAGGCCTGGACCACGAGCAGTACTTC
CDR3: CASSRLAGGLDHEQYF

V: TRBV5-5
J: TRBJ1-3
D: .
size: .
DNA: TGTGCCAGCAGCTTGGCCGGGATTTACTCTGGAAACACCATATATTTT
CDR3: CASSLAGIYSGNTIYF